This T cell receptor (beta chain) appears in the sequencing data of a study of cytomegalovirus exposure and HLA in healthy donors. Study-wide points: Usually a TCR sequence was rare, but some public TCRs were found in many donors. Testing in vitro showed a few CMV-associated chains specific for CMV antigens.

CDR1 and CDR2 from the germline V gene are SGHAT and FQNNGV. Trimming stripped 5 bases from V and 5 bases from J, with 13 bases between. CDR3 length: 14 amino acids. PCR employed 60 Vbeta and 13 Jbeta primers. TCRdb's table, derived via immunoSEQ multiplex PCR, lists solely in-frame clones and lacks some. The data show about 160,000 clones, with 84% seen just once and under 7.5% held by the top ten. Turning to this clone: Its antigen is not known.

The receptor was derived from a man aged 50 or older in good health and CMV-seropositive. The chain has TRBV11-2 and TRBJ1-5; D is undetermined. The sequencing input was PBMCs. Here the CDR3 DNA reads TGTGCCAGCAGCCCCTCTGGCAGTCATCAGCCCCAGCATTTT. This codes for CASSPSGSHQPQHF.